This T cell receptor (beta chain) comes out of a study of CD8 T cells in Susac syndrome. Study-level background: When their blood was taken, patients with Susac syndrome were therapy-naive, taking corticosteroids, or taking intravenous immunoglobulin alone.

The CDR3 sequence is 11 residues long. The V gene lost 6 bases and the J gene lost 1 base, with 6 bases spanning the gap. CDR1 DFQATT and CDR2 SNEGSKA come from the germline V gene (reference sequence). An input of about 0.45 to 1 ug of RNA was subjected to reverse transcription using random hexamers. The TCR beta CDR3 was amplified by immunoSEQ multiplex PCR across 54 Vbeta, 13 Jbeta. One entry per CDR3 protein results from TCRdb running MiXCR on the immunoSEQ multiplex PCR reads. Among over 150,000 distinct CDR3 sequences, 90% to 95% were seen once, and the ten largest hold 0.099%. CD8+ and CD4+ T cells taken from blood had their TCR beta sequenced.

The chain combines TRBV20-1 with TRBJ1-2; D call uncertain. This clonotype originated in a human donor with Susac syndrome. The specimen was CD4+ T cells from PBMCs. The CDR3 DNA follows: TGCAGTGCCCAGAGTAACTATGGCTACACCTTC. Amino acid sequence: CSAQSNYGYTF.